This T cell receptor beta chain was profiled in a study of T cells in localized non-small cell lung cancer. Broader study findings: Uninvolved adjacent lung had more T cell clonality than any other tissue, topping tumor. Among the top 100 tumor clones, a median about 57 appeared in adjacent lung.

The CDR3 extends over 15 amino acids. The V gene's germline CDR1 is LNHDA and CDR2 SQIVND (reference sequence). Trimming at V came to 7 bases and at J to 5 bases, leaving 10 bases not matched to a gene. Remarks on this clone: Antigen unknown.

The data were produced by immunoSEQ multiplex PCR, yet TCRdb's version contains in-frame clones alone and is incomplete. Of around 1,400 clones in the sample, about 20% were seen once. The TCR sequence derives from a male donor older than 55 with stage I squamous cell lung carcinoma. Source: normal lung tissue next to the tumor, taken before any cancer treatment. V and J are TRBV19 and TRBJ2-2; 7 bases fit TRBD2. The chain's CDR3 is CASNSGGVRTGELFF. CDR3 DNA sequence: TGTGCCAGTAATTCGGGGGGAGTTCGGACCGGGGAGCTGTTTTTT.